A selection of T cell receptor beta chains follows, all from one sample in a study of blood T cells in healthy people across ages. Using its own MiXCR run on the 5' RACE reads, TCRdb lists one record per CDR3 protein. The data show some 1.4 million distinct CDR3 sequences, with about 40% seen just once and roughly 7.7% held by the top ten. Sequencing was performed on blood. All receptors come from a woman in her late teens or twenties in good health. CDR3s include the opening cysteine and the closing phenylalanine or tryptophan. The D gene is left open where the match is weak. Clone size, where shown, is once, few, many, or a class for clones that have expanded.

J gene	D gene	V gene	clone size	CDR3 DNA	CDR3 protein
TRBJ1-2	TRBD1	TRBV6-5	.	TGTGCCATCCACAGGGGGCGTAACTATGACTACACCTTC	CAIHRGRNYDYTF
TRBJ1-6	.	TRBV14	.	TGTGCCAGCAGCCAAGCCAGTGGGTCCTATAATTCACCCCTCCACTTT	CASSQASGSYNSPLHF
TRBJ2-5	.	TRBV9	.	TGTGCCAGCAGCGTAGGGTCAGGGGTAGAGACCCAGTACTTC	CASSVGSGVETQYF
TRBJ1-4	.	TRBV4-1	few	TGCGCCAGCAGCCCTCCGGACAAGGCGGAGGAAAAACTGTTTTTT	CASSPPDKAEEKLFF
TRBJ2-5	TRBD2	TRBV6-5	.	TGTGCCAGCAGTTACTCCGCGACTAGCGGGAGTAGTTTGGAGACCCAGTACTTC	CASSYSATSGSSLETQYF
TRBJ2-2	.	TRBV7-2	few	TGTGCCAGCAGCACCTCCGCGAACACCGGGGAGCTGTTTTTT	CASSTSANTGELFF
TRBJ1-5	.	TRBV30	.	TGTGCCTGGAGCCGGGGCAATCAGCCCCAGCATTTT	CAWSRGNQPQHF
TRBJ1-1	.	TRBV7-3	.	TGTGCCAGCAGTTCCACGGCAGGGACGAACACTGAAGCTTTCTTT	CASSSTAGTNTEAFF
TRBJ2-2	.	TRBV30	.	TGTGCCTGGAGTGTAACAGTGAACACCGGGGAGCTGTTTTTT	CAWSVTVNTGELFF
TRBJ2-7	.	TRBV9	.	TGTGCCAGCAGCGTAGGTCGAAGTGAGTACGGGCAGTACTTC	CASSVGRSEYGQYF
TRBJ2-2	.	TRBV7-9	.	TGTGCCAGCAGCTTTAGACCCACCGGGGAGCTGTTTTTT	CASSFRPTGELFF
TRBJ2-1	TRBD2	TRBV15	.	TGTGCCACCAGCAGAGCCATCCCGAGGACTAGCGGGAGTGGGAATGAGCAGTTCTTC	CATSRAIPRTSGSGNEQFF
TRBJ2-4	TRBD1	TRBV24-1	few	TGTGCCACCAGTGAGGGGACAGGGGGCAACGTGCAGTACTTC	CATSEGTGGNVQYF
TRBJ2-3	.	TRBV7-9	.	TGTGCCAGCAGCTTATTCAAGACTAGTGGAGACACAGATACGCAGTATTTT	CASSLFKTSGDTDTQYF
TRBJ2-3	.	TRBV7-2	few	TGTGCCAGCAGCCAACCCCGTAGGCGGGATTATAAAGATACGCAGTATTTT	CASSQPRRRDYKDTQYF
TRBJ1-5	.	TRBV6-6	.	TGTGCCAGCCGCCATGGGGGGTATCAGCCCCAGCATTTT	CASRHGGYQPQHF
TRBJ2-7	TRBD2	TRBV13	few	TGTGCCAGCAGCTCGCGACTAGCGGGGGTCTACGAGCAGTACTTC	CASSSRLAGVYEQYF
TRBJ2-5	.	TRBV5-1	.	TGCGCCAGCAGACCGGACGGGGCTAAGGCCCAGTACTTC	CASRPDGAKAQYF
TRBJ2-5	.	TRBV29-1	.	TGCAGCGTTGAAGGGGAGGAGAGGGGGACCCAGTACTTC	CSVEGEERGTQYF
TRBJ2-1	.	TRBV7-4	few	TGTGCCAGCAGCCTCCTTATCGGACTATCCTACAATGAGCAGTTCTTC	CASSLLIGLSYNEQFF
TRBJ2-1	TRBD2	TRBV29-1	.	TGCAGCGTTGGGACCTCGGGAGGTACCTCCTACAATGAGCAGTTCTTC	CSVGTSGGTSYNEQFF
TRBJ2-1	TRBD2	TRBV20-1	.	TGCAGTGCTAGGACTAGCGAGAGCTCTGAGCAGTTCTTC	CSARTSESSEQFF
TRBJ1-4	.	TRBV20-1	.	TGCAGTGCTATACGGGTTTCGGGCTCGAATGAAAAACTGTTTTTT	CSAIRVSGSNEKLFF
TRBJ1-4	.	TRBV5-6	.	TGTGCCAGCAGCAGTGGACAGAATGAAAAACTGTTTTTT	CASSSGQNEKLFF
TRBJ2-7	TRBD1	TRBV7-2	.	TGTGCCAGCAGTCGGAACAGGGGAACCTACGAGCAGTACTTC	CASSRNRGTYEQYF
TRBJ2-3	.	TRBV11-2	few	TGTGCCAGCAGCTTCATCGTAGCGGGCACAGATACGCAGTATTTT	CASSFIVAGTDTQYF
TRBJ1-2	.	TRBV11-1	.	TGTGCCAGCAAGGAGGCCGGAGGCTACACCTTC	CASKEAGGYTF
TRBJ2-7	TRBD2	TRBV29-1	.	TGCAGCGTTGAAGTGTCCGCGGGGGTGGGAGAGCAGTACTTC	CSVEVSAGVGEQYF
TRBJ2-1	TRBD2	TRBV19	.	TGTGCCAGTACGGTAGCGGGGGTAAACAATGAGCAGTTCTTC	CASTVAGVNNEQFF
TRBJ1-2	.	TRBV12-3/TRBV12-4	few	TGTGCCAGCAGTTTGACCCAAGGTGGCTACACCTTC	CASSLTQGGYTF
TRBJ2-2	TRBD2	TRBV7-3	once	TGTGCCAGCAGCTTAAAGGGGACTAGGGGCACCGGGGAGCTGTTTTTT	CASSLKGTRGTGELFF
TRBJ2-5	TRBD1	TRBV6-1	.	TGTGCCAGCAGTCAACAGGGGTGGGAGACCCAGTACTTC	CASSQQGWETQYF
TRBJ2-5	TRBD1	TRBV10-3	few	TGTGCCATCGGCCCCGGGACAGGGGAAGAGACCCAGTACTTC	CAIGPGTGEETQYF
TRBJ2-7	.	TRBV6-5	.	TGTGCCAGCAGTCTCCGGGACAACTCCTACGAGCAGTACTTC	CASSLRDNSYEQYF
TRBJ2-3	.	TRBV5-1	.	TGCGCCAGCAGCCCCCCGACAGGCACAGATACGCAGTATTTT	CASSPPTGTDTQYF
TRBJ1-1	.	TRBV20-1	.	TGCAGTGCTCTGGACAGAGGTATGAACACTGAAGCTTTCTTT	CSALDRGMNTEAFF